This T cell receptor beta chain came from a study of neoadjuvant nivolumab and ipilimumab in lung cancer. The repertoire was sequenced with immunoSEQ multiplex PCR; TCRdb's copy has only in-frame clones and lacks some. The sample records about 3,000 clones, more than 70% being singletons. Trimming cost V 6 bases and J 6 bases, with 17 bases left between them. Germline CDR1 and CDR2: SEHNR and FQNEAQ (reference sequence). The CDR3 is 14 residues long. V usage is TRBV7-9 and J usage is TRBJ2-5, with unresolved D. The receptor was isolated from an adult with non-small cell lung cancer. Here the sequenced sample was tumor tissue, taken after neoadjuvant nivolumab, alone or with ipilimumab, at or shortly before surgery. CDR3: CASSPGHSAQTQYF. CDR3 bases: TGTGCCAGCAGTCCGGGCCATTCGGCTCAGACCCAGTACTTC.